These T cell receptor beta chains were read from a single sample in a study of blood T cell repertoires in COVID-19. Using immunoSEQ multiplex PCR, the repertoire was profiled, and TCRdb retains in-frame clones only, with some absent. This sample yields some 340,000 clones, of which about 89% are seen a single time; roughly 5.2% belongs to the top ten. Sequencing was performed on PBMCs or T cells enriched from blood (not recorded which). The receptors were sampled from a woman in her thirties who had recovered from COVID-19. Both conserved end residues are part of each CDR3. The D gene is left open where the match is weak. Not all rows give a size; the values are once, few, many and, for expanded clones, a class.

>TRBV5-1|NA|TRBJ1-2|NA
TGCGCCAGCAGCTTGGTTTCAGGGGATGGCTACACCTTC
CASSLVSGDGYTF
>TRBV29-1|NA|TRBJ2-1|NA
TGCAGCGTTGCTCAGGATTTGAATGAGCAGTTCTTC
CSVAQDLNEQFF
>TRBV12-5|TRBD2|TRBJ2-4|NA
TGTGCTAGTGGCCATCTCGGGCGGGGGGGCCCATCGAACATTCAGTACTTC
CASGHLGRGGPSNIQYF
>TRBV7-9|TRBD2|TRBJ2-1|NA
TGTGCCAGCAGCTTCCGGACTAGCGGGGGGCCGGGGTACAATGAGCAGTTCTTC
CASSFRTSGGPGYNEQFF
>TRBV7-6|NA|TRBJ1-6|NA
TGTGCCAGCAGCTTAGCGTTAAGGGGCCACTCGAATTCACCCCTCCACTTT
CASSLALRGHSNSPLHF
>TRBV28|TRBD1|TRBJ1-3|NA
TGTGCCAGCAGTCTCATACGGGAGGGGGCTATACCCTTCCTTGGAAACACCATATATTTT
CASSLIREGAIPFLGNTIYF
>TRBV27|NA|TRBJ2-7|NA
TGTGCCAGCAGTCATCACTACGAGCAGTACTTC
CASSHHYEQYF
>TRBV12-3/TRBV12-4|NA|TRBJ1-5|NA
TGTGCCAGCAGTTCGACCTTGGGGGCATTCTATTTT
CASSSTLGAFYF
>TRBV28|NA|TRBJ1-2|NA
TGTGCCAGCAGTTTAGAGGTCGACGGCTACACCTTC
CASSLEVDGYTF
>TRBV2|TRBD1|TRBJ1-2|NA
TGTGCCAGCAGTGCGGCCAGGGGGTCCGGCTACACCTTC
CASSAARGSGYTF
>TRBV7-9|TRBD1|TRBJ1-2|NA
TGTGCCAGCAGCTTGGGGACAGGGACTAACTATGGCTACACCTTC
CASSLGTGTNYGYTF
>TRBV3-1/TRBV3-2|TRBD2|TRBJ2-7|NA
TGTGCCAGCAGCCAAGATCCCGCCCGGGGGGGACTGTACTTC
CASSQDPARGGLYF
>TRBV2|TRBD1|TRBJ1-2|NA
TGTGCCAGCAGTTACGGACAGGGAAGAGGCTACACCTTC
CASSYGQGRGYTF
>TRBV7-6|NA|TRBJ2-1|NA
TGTGCCAGCAGTCTCCAACAGGAAAAGCAGTTCTTC
CASSLQQEKQFF
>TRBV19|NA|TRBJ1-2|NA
TGTGCCATCAAGGGGGGGTTCTATGGCTACACCTTC
CAIKGGFYGYTF
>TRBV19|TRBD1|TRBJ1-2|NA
TGTGCCAGTAGTGCACACCGGGACAGGGGCGGCTACACCTTC
CASSAHRDRGGYTF
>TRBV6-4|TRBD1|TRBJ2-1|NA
TGTGCCAGCAGTCCCTCTGGGACAGACTACAATGAGCAGTTCTTC
CASSPSGTDYNEQFF
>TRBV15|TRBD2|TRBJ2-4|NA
TGTGCCACCAGCAGAGATCTAGCGGGCCTAGCCAAAAACATTCAGTACTTC
CATSRDLAGLAKNIQYF
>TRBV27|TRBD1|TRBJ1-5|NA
TGTGCCAGCAGTTTATCACAGGGGGATCAGCCCCAGCATTTT
CASSLSQGDQPQHF
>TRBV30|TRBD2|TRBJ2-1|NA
TGTGCCTGGAGTGTTAAATGGCGGGCTAACGCCGGGGGGGCCTACAATGAGCAGTTCTTC
CAWSVKWRANAGGAYNEQFF
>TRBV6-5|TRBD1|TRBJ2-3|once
TGTGCCAGCAGGTTGACAGGGGGCCTCACAGATACGCAGTATTTT
CASRLTGGLTDTQYF
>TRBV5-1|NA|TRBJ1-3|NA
TGCGCCAGCAGCACAGCAGGTGATCTGAGTGGAAACACCATATATTTT
CASSTAGDLSGNTIYF
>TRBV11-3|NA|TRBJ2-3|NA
TGTGCCAGCAGCTGGACTCCTACGGATACGCAGTATTTT
CASSWTPTDTQYF
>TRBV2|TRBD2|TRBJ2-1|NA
TGTGCCAGCAGTGAAGATGGAGGGACTAGACCGTTCTTC
CASSEDGGTRPFF
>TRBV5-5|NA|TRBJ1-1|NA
TGTGCCAGCAGCCCCCGGGAGGGACGTAGTCAAGCTTTCTTT
CASSPREGRSQAFF
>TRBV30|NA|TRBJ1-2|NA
TGTGCCTGGAGTGTACGGTCGGGACTGAAGAACTATGGCTACACCTTC
CAWSVRSGLKNYGYTF
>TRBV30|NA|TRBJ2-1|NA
TGTGCCTGGAGGACAGGGAGGTACAATGAGCAGTTCTTC
CAWRTGRYNEQFF
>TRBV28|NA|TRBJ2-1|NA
TGTGCCAGCAGTCGAAGGAGCGGGTATTACAATGAGCAGTTCTTC
CASSRRSGYYNEQFF
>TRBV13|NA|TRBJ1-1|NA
TGTGCCAGCAGCCCAGGGAATCTGAACACTGAAGCTTTCTTT
CASSPGNLNTEAFF
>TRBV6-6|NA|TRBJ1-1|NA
TGTGCCAGCAGTTACTCGGGCGAGGAAGCTTTCTTT
CASSYSGEEAFF
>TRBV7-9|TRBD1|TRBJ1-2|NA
TGTGCCAGCAGCTCGGGGGACAGTCCGTATGGCTACACCTTC
CASSSGDSPYGYTF
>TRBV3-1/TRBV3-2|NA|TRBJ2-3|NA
TGTGCCAGCAGCCACCGAGTTAGCACAGATACGCAGTATTTT
CASSHRVSTDTQYF
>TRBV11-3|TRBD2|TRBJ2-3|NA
TGTGCCAGCAGCTTATCTAGCGGGGGTTACACAGATACGCAGTATTTT
CASSLSSGGYTDTQYF
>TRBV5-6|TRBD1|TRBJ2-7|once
TGTGCCAGCAGCTTCCTTTTTGAAGCCCCGGGACAGGGGGCCTACGAGCAGTACTTC
CASSFLFEAPGQGAYEQYF
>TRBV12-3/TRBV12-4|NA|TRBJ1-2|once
TGTGCCAGCAGTTTTACGGAGATTTATGGCTACACCTTC
CASSFTEIYGYTF
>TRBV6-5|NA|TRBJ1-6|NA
TGTGCCAGCAGTCAATACAGCGGTTCACCCCTCCACTTT
CASSQYSGSPLHF
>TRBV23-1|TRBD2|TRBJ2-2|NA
TGCGCCAGCAGTCAATATATACGGGGGGGCACCGGGGAGCTGTTTTTT
CASSQYIRGGTGELFF
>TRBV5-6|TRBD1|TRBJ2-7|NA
TGTGCCAGCAGCTCGCTTCAGGGGGCGTCTTACGAGCAGTACTTC
CASSSLQGASYEQYF
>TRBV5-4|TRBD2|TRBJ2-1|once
TGTGCCAGCAGCTTGGGCGGTGCTAGCGGGGGTTACAATGAGCAGTTCTTC
CASSLGGASGGYNEQFF
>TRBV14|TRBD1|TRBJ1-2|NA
TGTGCCAGCAGCCAAGATAGGGACAGGGGAAATGGCTACACCTTC
CASSQDRDRGNGYTF
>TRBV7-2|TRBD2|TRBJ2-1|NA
TGTGCCAGCAGCCAGCAGAGCGGGGGGGTTTTAGGTAATGAGCAGTTCTTC
CASSQQSGGVLGNEQFF